These 25 T cell receptor beta chains originate from one sample sequenced in a study of T cell responses to AZD1222 COVID-19 vaccine. Method: immunoSEQ multiplex PCR; TCRdb's copy keeps in-frame clones and lacks some. The table records fewer than 130,000 clones, roughly 90% of them present only once. Sequencing was performed on peripheral blood, taken on day 0 of AZD1222 vaccination. These receptors all stem from an adult in good health.

This clone has a single count. The rearrangement uses TRBV29-1 and TRBJ1-1; TRBD1 aligns across 7 bases. The CDR3 totals 14 residues. The ends lost 7 bases at V and 1 base at J; junction bases unmatched: 9. Germline V lookup: CDR1 SQVTM, CDR2 ANQGSEA. The CDR3 bases are TGCAGCGGGGATAAAGGGGGCTCGAACACTGAAGCTTTCTTT. This encodes CSGDKGGSNTEAFF. Full variable domain (missing parts from reference TRBV29-1 and TRBJ1-1): SAVISQKPSRDICQRGTSLTIQCQVDSQVTMMFWYRQQPGQSLTLIATANQGSEATYESGFVIDKFPISRPNLTFSTLTVSNMSPEDSSIYLCSGDKGGSNTEAFFGQGTRLTVV.

The V call is TRBV28, the J call TRBJ2-6; a weak D match, TRBD1 (5 bases). The CDR3 length is 16 residues. The V end lost 6 bases, the J end lost 4 bases, and 16 bases lay between the germline ends. Germline values: CDR1 MDHEN, CDR2 SYDVKM. CDR3 in DNA: TGTGCCAGCAGCCTCACCAGGACACAGGGGGCCAACGTCCTGACTTTC. Translating gives CASSLTRTQGANVLTF.

This clone was detected only once. V and J are TRBV30 and TRBJ2-7, with 7 bases fitting TRBD1. CDR1 is GTSNPN and CDR2 is SVGIG in the germline V gene (reference sequence). The V gene end was trimmed by 4 bases and the J gene end by 2 bases; junction bases not matched to a gene: 11. This CDR3 region has 15 residues. DNA of the CDR3: TGTGCCTGGACCCCCTCCGGGACAGTAGCCTACGAGCAGTACTTC. Translation gives CAWTPSGTVAYEQYF. The whole variable domain, filled in from reference TRBV30 and TRBJ2-7, reads SQTIHQWPATLVQPVGSPLSLECTVEGTSNPNLYWYRQAAGRGLQLLFYSVGIGQISSEVPQNLSASRPQDRQFILSSKKLLLSDSGFYLCAWTPSGTVAYEQYFGPGTRLTVT.

This chain uses TRBV5-1 with TRBJ1-2; D is unresolved. CDR3 length equals 13 residues. Germline V gene sequence: CDR1 SGHRS, CDR2 YFSETQ. V lost 0 bases and J 6 bases, leaving 9 bases between the germline ends. CDR3 coding DNA: TGCGCCAGCAGCTTGGGGCAGGAGGATGGCTACACCTTC. It codes for CASSLGQEDGYTF.

The rearrangement joins TRBV3-1 (or the pseudogene TRBV3-2) to TRBJ1-6; TRBD1 aligns across 9 bases. Germline trimming cut 5 bases from V and 0 bases from J; bases unmatched to any gene: 14. Germline CDR1 LGHDT, CDR2 YNNKEL (reference sequence). The CDR3 loop spans 20 amino acids. The DNA for the CDR3 is TGTGCCAGCAGCTTCCCCGGGACAGGGATCGAGGGCTCCTATAATTCACCCCTCCACTTT. Translated: CASSFPGTGIEGSYNSPLHF.

V usage is TRBV19 and J usage is TRBJ1-1; D unclear. CDR3 length: 17 amino acids. Deletions cut 4 bases from V and 0 bases from J, with 18 bases between. Germline assignment: CDR1 LNHDA and CDR2 SQIVND (reference sequence). CDR3 loop: CASSTGPYTTVNTEAFF. The DNA of the CDR3 is TGTGCCAGTAGTACCGGACCGTACACCACCGTGAACACTGAAGCTTTCTTT.

V gene TRBV27 combines with J gene TRBJ2-2, with 8 bases fitting TRBD2. Germline CDR1 MNHEY, CDR2 SMNVEV (reference sequence). The CDR3 loop spans 16 amino acids. V gave up 6 bases and J gave up 7 bases; unmatched junction bases: 13. CDR3 in amino acids: CASRPGLGGINGELFF. The CDR3 DNA follows: TGTGCCAGCAGGCCGGGACTAGGCGGGATAAACGGGGAGCTGTTTTTT.

This chain connects TRBV19 to TRBJ1-5; D is unclear. This CDR3 is built from 16 residues. Trimming took 6 bases from V and 1 from J, leaving 16 bases between them. Germline CDR1 and CDR2: LNHDA and SQIVND (reference sequence). CDR3 protein: CASSPLAQRSNQPQHF. For the CDR3, the DNA is TGTGCCAGTAGCCCCTTAGCCCAGAGAAGCAATCAGCCCCAGCATTTT.

The chain joins TRBV30 to TRBJ1-6; no clear D. Germline V gene sequence: CDR1 GTSNPN, CDR2 SVGIG (reference sequence). CDR3 size: 15 residues. The V and J ends lost 3 bases and 0 bases respectively, with 9 bases between them. The CDR3 loop is CAWRTGSSYNSPLHF. In DNA, the CDR3 is TGTGCCTGGAGGACGGGGTCCTCCTATAATTCACCCCTCCACTTT.

The chain links TRBV27 to TRBJ2-1; 12 bases match TRBD2. V lost 6 bases to trimming and J lost 3 bases; unmatched junction nucleotides: 9. CDR1 and CDR2 (germline): MNHEY, SMNVEV (reference sequence). The CDR3 is 17 amino acids. In DNA, the CDR3 is TGTGCCAGCAGGTTAGGACTAGCGGGAACTAACTACAATGAGCAGTTCTTC. Translated: CASRLGLAGTNYNEQFF.

The chain is built from TRBV6-5 and TRBJ2-1; the D gene could be TRBD1 or TRBD2 (5 bases each). Germline CDR1 and CDR2: MNHEY and SVGAGI. The CDR3 contains 13 residues. The V and J ends lost 6 bases and 7 bases respectively, with 13 bases between them. The CDR3 sequence is CASRPTERNEQFF. DNA of the CDR3: TGTGCCAGCAGACCGACAGAGCGGAATGAGCAGTTCTTC.

The V gene is TRBV10-2, the J gene TRBJ2-5; perhaps TRBD1 as D (6 bases). This CDR3 is built from 13 residues. V shed 7 bases and J shed 4 bases, with 13 bases lying between them. Germline CDR1 is WSHSY and CDR2 is SAAADI. The CDR3 nucleotides read TGCGCCAGCACCCCAGGGGTGGGAGAGACCCAGTACTTC. This codes for CASTPGVGETQYF.

The chain carries TRBV4-3 and TRBJ2-2, with a weak D call TRBD1 (6 bases). From germline, CDR1 is LGHNA and CDR2 YSLEER. The CDR3 has 13 amino acids. V lost 11 bases to trimming and J lost 4 bases, with 14 bases between them. The CDR3 spells CASRARGTGELFF. DNA for the CDR3: TGCGCCTCCCGCGCCAGGGGCACCGGGGAGCTGTTTTTT.

The chain couples TRBV7-2 to TRBJ2-1; D might be TRBD1 or TRBD2, each matching 5 bases. Germline V gene sequence: CDR1 SGHTA, CDR2 FQGNSA. V was cut by 0 bases and J by 15 bases, with 15 bases left in between. CDR3 length: 13 amino acids. In DNA, the CDR3 is TGTGCCAGCAGCTTAGCGGTTGCGACGGGACGGTTCTTC. Amino acid sequence: CASSLAVATGRFF.

V and J are TRBV7-9 and TRBJ2-7, with 9 bases identical to TRBD1. Germline CDR1 reads SEHNR; CDR2 reads FQNEAQ (reference sequence). V dropped 1 base and J dropped 4; count of bases not matched to a gene: 5. The CDR3 has 15 amino acids. In DNA, the CDR3 is TGTGCCAGCAGCTTAGGACAGGGGGTATGGTACGAGCAGTACTTC. This gives the protein CASSLGQGVWYEQYF.

The chain is built from TRBV6-5 and TRBJ2-2, with D perhaps matching TRBD1 (5 bases). The V gene lost 5 bases and the J gene lost 2 bases, with 9 bases spanning the gap. The CDR3 spans 14 residues. From germline, CDR1 is MNHEY and CDR2 SVGAGI. CDR3 nucleotide sequence: TGTGCCAGCAGTAGTGACAGAAACACCGGGGAGCTGTTTTTT. Encoded protein: CASSSDRNTGELFF.

This clone has a handful of counts. The DNA for the CDR3 is TGTGCCAGCAGCCAAGATGGGACCGGGGCAGGGTCCTTGAACACTGAAGCTTTCTTT. Protein sequence: CASSQDGTGAGSLNTEAFF. The chain links TRBV14 to TRBJ1-1, with D perhaps TRBD1 (5 bases). V was pared by 0 bases and J by 0 bases, with 20 bases between. Germline V gives CDR1 SGHDN, CDR2 FVKESK. This CDR3 has 19 residues.

The CDR3 DNA reads as TGTGCCAGCAAGGGACAGGAGCGTTCCTACGAGCAGTACTTC. Encoded protein: CASKGQERSYEQYF. The V call is TRBV2, the J call TRBJ2-7; 8 nucleotides align to TRBD1. CDR1 is SNHLY and CDR2 is FYNNEI in the germline V gene. This CDR3 comprises 14 residues. With 7 bases clipped from V and 1 base from J, the junction kept 6 bases outside the gene matches. The full variable domain, completed using reference TRBV2 and TRBJ2-7, is EPEVTQTPSHQVTQMGQEVILRCVPISNHLYFYWYRQILGQKVEFLVSFYNNEISEKSEIFDDQFSVERPDGSNFTLKIRSTKLEDSAMYFCASKGQERSYEQYFGPGTRLTVT.

The CDR3 sequence: CASSRGSGKRGGPRVFNEQFF. The DNA for the CDR3 is TGTGCCAGTAGCCGGGGATCTGGGAAGCGGGGAGGGCCTCGGGTATTCAATGAGCAGTTCTTC. V usage is TRBV19 and J usage is TRBJ2-1; 7 bases map to TRBD2. V was pared by 6 bases and J by 6 bases, with 29 bases of the junction left unmatched. The CDR3 loop spans 21 amino acids. CDR1 and CDR2 (germline): LNHDA, SQIVND (reference sequence).

The V call is TRBV7-3, the J call TRBJ2-2, with D possibly TRBD2 on 6 matching bases. The CDR3 totals 14 residues. The ends were cut back, 8 bases at V and 4 bases at J, with 14 bases in the middle. Germline V gives CDR1 SGHTA, CDR2 FQGTGA. The CDR3 sequence is CASGGSGITGELFF. The CDR3 DNA sequence: TGTGCCAGCGGGGGGTCTGGTATCACCGGGGAGCTGTTTTTT.

The CDR3 nucleotides read TGTGCCAGCAGCTCTGAAAGGAGCTATGGCTACACCTTC. Protein product: CASSSERSYGYTF. The chain uses TRBV5-4 and TRBJ1-2; D not certain. The V and J ends lost 3 bases and 4 bases respectively, with 10 bases between them. Germline V gene lookup returns CDR1 SGHNT and CDR2 YYREEE (reference sequence). This CDR3 has 13 residues.

The rearrangement uses TRBV28 and TRBJ1-5, with a tentative D call TRBD1 (5 bases). V lost 10 bases to trimming and J lost 0 bases, with 13 bases between them. Germline values: CDR1 MDHEN, CDR2 SYDVKM. The CDR3 length is 14 residues. The CDR3 nucleotides are TGTGCCACCGGCGGGGGGACTAGCAATCAGCCCCAGCATTTT. This translates into CATGGGTSNQPQHF.

The rearrangement links TRBV7-8 to TRBJ2-3, with D possibly being TRBD1 (5 bases). CDR1 SGHVS and CDR2 FQNEAQ come from the germline V gene. V lost 6 bases, J lost 0 bases, and 13 bases lay in between. This CDR3 region has 15 residues. CDR3 loop: CASSPGFPSTDTQYF. CDR3 in DNA: TGTGCCAGCAGTCCAGGGTTCCCTAGCACAGATACGCAGTATTTT.

CDR3 DNA sequence: TGTGCCAGCAATGAGGAGACCGGGGAGCTGTTTTTT. This codes for CASNEETGELFF. The rearrangement uses TRBV2 and TRBJ2-2; no definite D call. V was trimmed by 7 bases and J by 5 bases, leaving 8 bases between them. Per the germline V gene, CDR1 is SNHLY and CDR2 is FYNNEI. The CDR3 consists of 12 residues.

The chain combines TRBV28 with TRBJ1-5, with unresolved D. V gave up 9 bases and J gave up 3 bases, with 9 bases separating them. The CDR3 spans 12 residues. The germline V gene encodes CDR1 MDHEN and CDR2 SYDVKM. CDR3 residues: CASWALNQPQHF. CDR3 coding DNA: TGTGCCAGTTGGGCCCTCAATCAGCCCCAGCATTTT.